This is a list of T cell receptor beta chains from one sample in a study of blood T cell repertoires in COVID-19. Only in-frame clones appear in the TCRdb table, and some are missing; sequencing was by immunoSEQ multiplex PCR. Of about 300,000 clones in the sample, 75% to 90% were seen once. What was sequenced was PBMCs or T cells enriched from blood (not recorded which). The receptor source for this set is a man aged 25-40 years who had recovered from COVID-19. CDR3s include the opening cysteine and the closing phenylalanine or tryptophan. A D gene is named only where the DNA matches it firmly. Clone size, where shown, is once, few, many, or a class for clones that have expanded.

abundance,v_gene,len,j_gene,d_gene,CDR3aa,CDR3nt
.,TRBV5-6,16,TRBJ2-5,.,CASSPRGKKNQETQYF,TGTGCCAGCAGCCCCCGGGGAAAAAAAAACCAAGAGACCCAGTACTTC
.,TRBV9,15,TRBJ1-1,.,CASSLGGVSNTEAFF,TGTGCCAGCAGCCTCGGGGGGGTTTCGAACACTGAAGCTTTCTTT
.,TRBV19,14,TRBJ1-4,TRBD1,CASSMTGKGEKLFF,TGTGCCAGTAGTATGACAGGGAAAGGTGAAAAACTGTTTTTT
.,TRBV11-2,15,TRBJ2-1,TRBD2,CASSNGLAGNNEQFF,TGTGCCAGCAGCAACGGACTAGCGGGGAACAATGAGCAGTTCTTC
once,TRBV19,14,TRBJ2-7,TRBD2,CASSLAGGTYEQYF,TGTGCCAGTAGCCTAGCGGGGGGTACCTACGAGCAGTACTTC
.,TRBV11-1,14,TRBJ2-5,.,CASSLGAGKETQYF,TGTGCCAGCAGCTTAGGTGCAGGGAAAGAGACCCAGTACTTC
.,TRBV4-3,17,TRBJ2-1,.,CASSRWAGPSSWDEQFF,TGCGCCAGCAGCCGGTGGGCAGGGCCCTCAAGTTGGGATGAGCAGTTCTTC
.,TRBV28,17,TRBJ1-5,TRBD1,CASSLLAGQNGNQPQHF,TGTGCCAGCAGTTTATTGGCGGGACAGAACGGCAATCAGCCCCAGCATTTT
.,TRBV7-6,13,TRBJ2-1,TRBD2,CASSLSGGLEQFF,TGTGCCAGCAGCTTATCGGGGGGGCTTGAGCAGTTCTTC
.,TRBV7-9,14,TRBJ1-2,.,CASSPQGQGSGYTF,TGTGCCAGCAGCCCCCAGGGGCAGGGATCTGGCTACACCTTC
.,TRBV2,14,TRBJ1-1,.,CASSEQGLTGPAFF,TGTGCCAGCAGTGAACAGGGATTAACAGGGCCAGCTTTCTTT
.,TRBV5-1,15,TRBJ2-5,TRBD2,CASSSGLAGGETQYF,TGCGCCAGCAGCTCCGGGCTAGCGGGGGGAGAGACCCAGTACTTC
.,TRBV27,17,TRBJ1-1,.,CASSPLGSGNFNTEAFF,TGTGCCAGCAGCCCTCTCGGGAGCGGAAATTTCAACACTGAAGCTTTCTTT
.,TRBV10-3,16,TRBJ2-1,TRBD2,CAISEVSGTSASEQFF,TGTGCCATCAGTGAGGTATCAGGGACTAGTGCTAGTGAGCAGTTCTTC
.,TRBV5-4,14,TRBJ1-5,.,CASSLAGGNQPQHF,TGTGCCAGCAGCTTGGCGGGGGGCAATCAGCCCCAGCATTTT
.,TRBV2,14,TRBJ2-3,TRBD1,CASSQGTATDTQYF,TGTGCCAGCAGCCAAGGGACAGCCACAGATACGCAGTATTTT
once,TRBV7-2,18,TRBJ2-5,TRBD2,CASSLVWLAGGNQETQYF,TGTGCCAGCAGCTTAGTGTGGCTAGCGGGGGGCAACCAAGAGACCCAGTACTTC
.,TRBV10-3,14,TRBJ1-2,TRBD1,CAISESRDRGGYTF,TGTGCCATCAGTGAGTCGAGGGACAGGGGTGGCTACACCTTC
.,TRBV12-3/TRBV12-4,13,TRBJ2-1,.,CASSLRSYNEQFF,TGTGCCAGCAGTTTGCGGTCCTATAATGAGCAGTTCTTC
.,TRBV7-9,19,TRBJ1-6,.,CASSPLTVQGRSYNSPLHF,TGTGCCAGCAGCCCCCTAACCGTGCAGGGTCGGTCCTATAATTCACCCCTCCACTTT
.,TRBV11-2,13,TRBJ1-6,.,CASSPGEGSPLHF,TGTGCCAGCAGCCCCGGGGAGGGGTCACCCCTCCACTTT
.,TRBV20-1,13,TRBJ2-7,.,CSASSGREYEQYF,TGCAGTGCTAGTAGCGGCAGAGAGTACGAGCAGTACTTC
.,TRBV19,13,TRBJ1-2,TRBD1,CASSDRGYYGYTF,TGTGCCAGTAGTGACAGGGGATACTATGGCTACACCTTC
.,TRBV7-2,14,TRBJ1-1,TRBD1,CASSLEGTGVLAFF,TGTGCCAGCAGCTTAGAGGGGACAGGGGTGTTAGCTTTCTTT
few,TRBV2,11,TRBJ1-2,.,CASSELYGYTF,TGTGCCAGCAGTGAACTTTATGGCTACACCTTC
.,TRBV18,14,TRBJ2-3,.,CASSPYTSTDTQYF,TGTGCCAGCTCACCATACACCAGCACAGATACGCAGTATTTT
.,TRBV27,15,TRBJ1-5,.,CASSLSWQGNQPQHF,TGTGCCAGCAGTTTATCCTGGCAGGGGAATCAGCCCCAGCATTTT
.,TRBV12-5,12,TRBJ1-2,TRBD1,CACGTGLYGYTF,TGTGCTTGCGGGACAGGGTTGTATGGCTACACCTTC
.,TRBV19,12,TRBJ1-4,.,CASRGSPEKLFF,TGTGCCAGTCGAGGGAGTCCGGAAAAACTGTTTTTT
.,TRBV4-2,13,TRBJ2-2,.,CASSPAGSGELFF,TGTGCCAGCAGCCCCGCAGGGTCCGGGGAGCTGTTTTTT
.,TRBV30,16,TRBJ2-3,.,CAWTEGSSPRTDTQYF,TGTGCCTGGACGGAGGGGAGTTCCCCCAGGACAGATACGCAGTATTTT
.,TRBV27,15,TRBJ1-5,.,CASSWGGYSNQPQHF,TGTGCCAGCAGTTGGGGGGGCTATAGCAATCAGCCCCAGCATTTT
few,TRBV9,15,TRBJ2-2,TRBD1,CASSVGTGWAGELFF,TGTGCCAGCAGCGTAGGGACAGGTTGGGCCGGGGAGCTGTTTTTT
.,TRBV11-2,14,TRBJ1-2,TRBD1,CASSPRQGLEGYTF,TGTGCCAGCAGCCCACGACAGGGGTTGGAGGGCTACACCTTC
.,TRBV5-4,14,TRBJ2-7,.,CAYSRAGFDYEQYF,TGTGCCTATTCTCGGGCAGGGTTCGATTACGAGCAGTACTTC
.,TRBV7-2,17,TRBJ2-5,TRBD2,CASSLAPLTSGGETQYF,TGTGCCAGCAGCTTAGCGCCCCTGACTAGCGGGGGTGAGACCCAGTACTTC
.,TRBV12-3/TRBV12-4,11,TRBJ2-1,.,CASSFGAEQFF,TGTGCCAGCAGTTTTGGGGCTGAGCAGTTCTTC
.,TRBV10-3,16,TRBJ1-2,.,CAISEPTKQANYGYTF,TGTGCCATCAGTGAACCAACAAAACAGGCGAACTATGGCTACACCTTC
few,TRBV29-1,14,TRBJ1-3,TRBD1,CSVASGGSGNTIYF,TGCAGCGTTGCATCAGGGGGCTCTGGAAACACCATATATTTT
.,TRBV7-2,15,TRBJ1-5,.,CASSEGQYSNQPQHF,TGTGCCAGCAGCGAGGGACAATATAGCAATCAGCCCCAGCATTTT
.,TRBV3-1/TRBV3-2,17,TRBJ2-6,TRBD2,CASRLSGTNSGANVLTF,TGTGCCAGCAGACTCTCCGGGACTAACTCTGGGGCCAACGTCCTGACTTTC
few,TRBV2,13,TRBJ2-5,.,CASSTQGEETQYF,TGTGCCAGCAGTACGCAGGGTGAAGAGACCCAGTACTTC
once,TRBV9,15,TRBJ2-7,.,CASSRPFRGTYEQYF,TGTGCCAGCAGCCGCCCTTTTCGGGGGACCTACGAGCAGTACTTC
.,TRBV6-4,16,TRBJ2-2,.,CASRAAGSANTGELFF,TGTGCCAGCAGAGCTGCGGGGTCAGCGAACACCGGGGAGCTGTTTTTT
.,TRBV21-1,12,TRBJ1-5,.,CASSKEHQPQHF,TGTGCCAGCAGCAAAGAACACCAGCCCCAGCATTTT
.,TRBV5-5,14,TRBJ2-2,TRBD1,CASSPSTGPGELFF,TGTGCCAGCAGCCCATCGACAGGGCCCGGGGAGCTGTTTTTT
once,TRBV3-1/TRBV3-2,13,TRBJ2-5,TRBD2,CASSRTSGETQYF,TGTGCCAGCAGCAGGACTAGCGGTGAGACCCAGTACTTC
.,TRBV2,13,TRBJ2-1,.,CASRSPSGHEQFF,TGTGCCAGCAGATCCCCATCTGGGCATGAGCAGTTCTTC
.,TRBV19,17,TRBJ2-2,.,CASTLGGAGAYTGELFF,TGTGCCAGTACCCTCGGAGGGGCGGGGGCCTACACCGGGGAGCTGTTTTTT
.,TRBV29-1,15,TRBJ2-7,.,CSVDGGGSVDYEQYF,TGCAGCGTTGATGGGGGCGGATCGGTGGACTACGAGCAGTACTTC
.,TRBV6-5,14,TRBJ1-2,.,CASSFRGQGNGYTF,TGTGCCAGCAGTTTTCGAGGGCAGGGGAATGGCTACACCTTC
few,TRBV5-4,18,TRBJ1-2,TRBD1,CASGISGTGGSRSYGYTF,TGTGCCAGCGGAATTTCGGGGACAGGGGGCAGTAGAAGCTATGGCTACACCTTC
.,TRBV5-6,17,TRBJ2-7,TRBD1,CASSLAGQGYLVYEQYF,TGTGCCAGCAGCTTGGCGGGACAGGGATACTTGGTCTACGAGCAGTACTTC
few,TRBV5-6,13,TRBJ2-5,.,CASSFGRQETQYF,TGTGCCAGCAGCTTCGGCAGGCAAGAGACCCAGTACTTC
.,TRBV5-4,17,TRBJ1-3,.,CASSSGMPRASGNTIYF,TGTGCCAGCAGCTCCGGGATGCCTAGGGCTTCTGGAAACACCATATATTTT
.,TRBV11-2,13,TRBJ1-1,.,CASSLLPGTEAFF,TGTGCCAGCAGCTTGCTCCCGGGCACTGAAGCTTTCTTT
.,TRBV7-8,16,TRBJ1-4,.,CASSHPQGSLNEKLFF,TGTGCCAGCAGCCATCCCCAGGGCAGCCTTAATGAAAAACTGTTTTTT
.,TRBV7-2,13,TRBJ2-3,TRBD1,CASSETGGDTQYF,TGTGCCAGCAGCGAAACAGGGGGCGATACGCAGTATTTT